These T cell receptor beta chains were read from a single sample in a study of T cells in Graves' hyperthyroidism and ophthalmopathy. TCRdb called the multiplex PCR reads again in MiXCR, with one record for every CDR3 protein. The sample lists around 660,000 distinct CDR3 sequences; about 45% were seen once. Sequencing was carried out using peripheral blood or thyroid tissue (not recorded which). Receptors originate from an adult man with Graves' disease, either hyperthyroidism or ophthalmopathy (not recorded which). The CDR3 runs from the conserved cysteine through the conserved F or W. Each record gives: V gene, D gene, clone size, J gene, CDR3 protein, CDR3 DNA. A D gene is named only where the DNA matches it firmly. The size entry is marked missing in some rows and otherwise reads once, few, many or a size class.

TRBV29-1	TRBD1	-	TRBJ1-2	CSVDRDRDPGYTF	TGCAGCGTCGACCGGGACAGGGATCCTGGCTACACCTTC
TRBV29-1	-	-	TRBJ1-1	CSVSGTGSTEAFF	TGCAGCGTCTCCGGGACGGGGAGCACTGAAGCTTTCTTT
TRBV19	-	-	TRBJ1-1	CASSTRVPYTEAFF	TGTGCCAGTAGTACCAGGGTACCATACACTGAAGCTTTCTTT
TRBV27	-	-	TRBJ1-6	CASSRPAGLADSPLHF	TGTGCCAGCTCCAGGCCTGCAGGGTTGGCGGATTCACCCCTCCACTTT
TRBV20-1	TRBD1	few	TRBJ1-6	CSARNTGGQSPLHF	TGCAGTGCTAGAAACACAGGGGGCCAGTCACCCCTCCACTTT
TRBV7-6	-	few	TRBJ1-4	CASSPGTFNEKLFF	TGTGCCAGCAGCCCCGGGACCTTTAATGAAAAACTGTTTTTT
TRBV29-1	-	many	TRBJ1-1	CSVETGSMNTEAFF	TGCAGCGTTGAAACAGGGAGCATGAACACTGAAGCTTTCTTT
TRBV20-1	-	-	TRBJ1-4	CSASAGHEKLFF	TGCAGTGCTAGTGCAGGGCATGAAAAACTGTTTTTT
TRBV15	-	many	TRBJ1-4	CATSSRRVSTNEKLFF	TGTGCCACCAGCTCCCGAAGGGTGTCAACTAATGAAAAACTGTTTTTT
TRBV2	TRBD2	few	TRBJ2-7	CASNHPGLAGGYEQYF	TGTGCCAGCAATCACCCGGGACTAGCGGGGGGCTACGAGCAGTACTTC
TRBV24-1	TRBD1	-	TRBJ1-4	CATSVGMTGGTNEKLFF	TGTGCCACCAGTGTGGGAATGACAGGGGGAACTAATGAAAAACTGTTTTTT
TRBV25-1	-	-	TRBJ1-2	CASSFLLPGDGYTF	TGTGCCAGCAGTTTTCTCCTTCCCGGGGATGGCTACACCTTC
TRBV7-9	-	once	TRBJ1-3	CASRRGLRNTIYF	TGTGCCAGCAGACGGGGACTGCGCAACACCATATATTTT
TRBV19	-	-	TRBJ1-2	CASSTKRGDGYTF	TGTGCCAGTAGTACAAAGAGAGGGGATGGCTACACCTTC
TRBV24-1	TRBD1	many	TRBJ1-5	CATSDSGGQGHSNQPQHF	TGTGCCACCAGTGATTCGGGTGGACAGGGCCATAGCAATCAGCCCCAGCATTTT
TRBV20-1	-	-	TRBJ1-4	CSARVGQRNEKLFF	TGCAGTGCTAGAGTGGGGCAGAGGAATGAAAAACTGTTTTTT
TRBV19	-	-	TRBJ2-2	CASTPLAMRGNTGELFF	TGTGCCAGTACCCCGCTAGCAATGCGGGGAAACACCGGGGAGCTGTTTTTT
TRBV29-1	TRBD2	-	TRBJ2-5	CSVDRASGSLYQETQYF	TGCAGCGTCGACCGGGCTAGCGGGAGCCTGTACCAAGAGACCCAGTACTTC
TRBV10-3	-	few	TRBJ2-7	CAISESGYSYEQYF	TGTGCCATCAGTGAGTCGGGCTACTCCTACGAGCAGTACTTC
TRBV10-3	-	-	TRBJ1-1	CAITGWAEAFF	TGTGCCATTACAGGATGGGCTGAAGCTTTCTTT
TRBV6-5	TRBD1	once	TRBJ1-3	CATKGQQSSGNTIYF	TGTGCCACCAAGGGACAGCAAAGCTCTGGAAACACCATATATTTT
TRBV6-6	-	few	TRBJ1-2	CASSQPGGARGGYTF	TGTGCCAGCAGTCAACCGGGCGGGGCGCGAGGTGGCTATACCTTC
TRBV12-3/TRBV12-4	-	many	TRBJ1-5	CASSVGFDQPQHF	TGTGCCAGCAGTGTAGGGTTCGATCAGCCCCAGCATTTT
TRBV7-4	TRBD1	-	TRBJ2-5	CASSFEGAQETQYF	TGTGCCAGCAGCTTTGAGGGGGCACAAGAGACCCAGTACTTC
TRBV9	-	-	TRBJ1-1	CASSEGGLEAFF	TGTGCCAGCAGCGAGGGGGGCTTGGAAGCTTTCTTT
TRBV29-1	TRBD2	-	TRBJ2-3	CSAGLAGIDTQYF	TGCAGCGCCGGACTAGCGGGGATAGATACGCAGTATTTT
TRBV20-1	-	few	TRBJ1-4	CSARDARGEQNEKLFF	TGCAGTGCTAGAGATGCTAGAGGGGAGCAAAATGAAAAACTGTTTTTT
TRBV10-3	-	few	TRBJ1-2	CAISESGGPDGYTF	TGTGCCATCAGTGAGTCGGGGGGGCCAGATGGCTACACCTTC
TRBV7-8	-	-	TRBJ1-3	CASSLARGRETGNTIYF	TGTGCCAGCAGCTTAGCCCGGGGGAGAGAAACTGGAAACACCATATATTTT
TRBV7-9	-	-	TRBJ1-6	CASSQEHGRAGYSPLHF	TGTGCCAGCAGCCAAGAACACGGGAGGGCAGGGTATTCACCCCTCCACTTT
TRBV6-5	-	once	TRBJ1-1	CASSLRGTRSAEAFF	TGTGCCAGCAGTTTGCGGGGCACACGATCCGCTGAAGCTTTCTTT
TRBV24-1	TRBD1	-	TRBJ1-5	CASSPDRERQPQHF	TGTGCCAGCAGTCCGGACAGGGAGCGGCAGCCCCAGCATTTT
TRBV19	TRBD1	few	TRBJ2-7	CASSQRTGVNYEQYF	TGTGCCAGCAGCCAGAGGACAGGGGTAAACTACGAGCAGTACTTC
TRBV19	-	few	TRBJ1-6	CASSIARGSPLHF	TGTGCCAGTAGTATAGCCCGAGGTTCACCCCTCCACTTT
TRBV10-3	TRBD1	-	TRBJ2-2	CALLTGWFNTGELFF	TGTGCCCTCCTGACAGGGTGGTTCAACACCGGGGAGCTGTTTTTT
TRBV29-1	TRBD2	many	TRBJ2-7	CSAYLTKRGLYEQYF	TGCAGCGCCTACCTAACTAAGCGGGGCCTATACGAGCAGTACTTC
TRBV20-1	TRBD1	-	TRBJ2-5	CSATGTGTYQETQYF	TGCAGTGCTACCGGGACAGGGACGTACCAAGAGACCCAGTACTTC
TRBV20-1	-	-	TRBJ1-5	CSARGVRLNQPQHF	TGCAGTGCAAGGGGGGTGCGCCTTAATCAGCCCCAGCATTTT
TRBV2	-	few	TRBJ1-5	CASSPMTTGLDQPQHF	TGTGCCAGCAGTCCCATGACCACAGGGTTGGATCAGCCCCAGCATTTT
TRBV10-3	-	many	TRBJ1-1	CAISGKGGTEAFF	TGTGCCATCAGTGGGAAAGGGGGCACTGAAGCTTTCTTT
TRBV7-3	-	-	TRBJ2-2	CASSANRELFF	TGTGCCAGCAGCGCCAACAGGGAGCTGTTTTTT
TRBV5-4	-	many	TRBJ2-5	CASSAPQETQYF	TGTGCCAGCAGCGCCCCCCAAGAGACCCAGTACTTC
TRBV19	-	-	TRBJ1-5	CASSIGRVGGFGNQPQHF	TGTGCCAGTAGTATAGGCAGGGTAGGGGGATTTGGCAATCAGCCCCAGCATTTT
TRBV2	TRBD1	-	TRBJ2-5	CASSLLTGIAETQYF	TGTGCCAGCAGTCTCTTGACAGGGATTGCGGAGACCCAGTACTTC
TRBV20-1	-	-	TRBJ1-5	CSAREGYSNQPQHF	TGCAGTGCTAGAGAAGGGTATAGCAATCAGCCCCAGCATTTT
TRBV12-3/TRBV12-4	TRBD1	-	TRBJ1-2	CASRTGGRQKGYTF	TGTGCCAGCAGGACAGGGGGACGGCAAAAGGGCTACACCTTC
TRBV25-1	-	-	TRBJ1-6	CASSASGRDAYNSPLHF	TGTGCCAGCAGTGCTAGTGGTAGGGACGCATATAATTCACCCCTCCACTTT
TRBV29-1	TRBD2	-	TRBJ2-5	CSVAGASGSWVLAYETQYF	TGCAGCGTCGCAGGGGCTAGCGGGAGTTGGGTGTTGGCGTATGAGACCCAGTACTTC
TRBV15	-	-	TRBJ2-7	CATSRAGGSDSYEQYF	TGTGCCACCAGCAGAGCAGGGGGGTCAGACTCCTACGAGCAGTACTTC
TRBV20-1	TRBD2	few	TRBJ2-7	CSARVAGGHYEQYF	TGCAGTGCCAGGGTAGCGGGGGGCCACTACGAGCAGTACTTC
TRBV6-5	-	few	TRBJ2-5	CASMSGRGVLETQYF	TGTGCCAGCATGTCAGGGCGAGGGGTCTTAGAGACCCAGTACTTC
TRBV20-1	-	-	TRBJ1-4	CSARDIQSYEEKLFF	TGCAGTGCTAGGGACATCCAGAGCTACGAGGAAAAACTGTTTTTT
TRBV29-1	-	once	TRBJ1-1	CSSAVGEAFF	TGCAGCTCCGCGGTAGGCGAAGCTTTCTTT
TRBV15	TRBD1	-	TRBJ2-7	CATSMRQGYEQYF	TGTGCCACCAGCATGCGACAGGGGTACGAGCAGTACTTC
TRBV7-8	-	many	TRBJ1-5	CASSPSRSGQPQHF	TGTGCCAGCAGTCCGAGTAGGAGCGGTCAGCCCCAGCATTTT